The clone carrying this T cell receptor (beta chain) was seen at least ten times. Its antigen is not identified. TCR beta CDR3 amplification used RNA transcripts. Second-round multiplex PCR followed a first-round RT-PCR using HTBI primers. MiXCR was run by TCRdb on the multiplex PCR reads, yielding one entry per CDR3 protein. Of roughly 500,000 distinct CDR3 sequences listed, approximately 15% were seen once; the top ten hold over 8%. The evidence that diagnosis relied on was clinical symptoms, serum thyroxine, TRAb, thyroid ultrasound and orbital computed tomography. About 10 ml of fresh blood yielded the PBMCs by density gradient. The CDR3 has 17 residues. Germline CDR1 is MDHEN and CDR2 is SYDVKM. V gave up 5 bases and J gave up 3 bases; unmatched junction bases: 7. The sample originates from a study of Graves' ophthalmopathy and Graves' hyperthyroidism. Study results and limitations: Ophthalmopathy and stable hyperthyroidism were discriminated by a 13-signature model, with 85% to 90% sensitivity and 80% to 84% specificity.

Material for sequencing was blood. This receptor was identified in a woman between 25 and 40 years old with Graves' ophthalmopathy. The chain carries TRBV28 and TRBJ2-2, with TRBD1 matching 12 bases. CDR3 region: CASSPGQGAMDTGELFF. For the CDR3, the DNA is TGTGCCAGCAGTCCGGGACAGGGGGCTATGGACACCGGGGAGCTGTTTTTT.